This TCR beta chain was obtained from a study of OX40 agonist ivuxolimab in advanced cancers. Study-wide context: Patients with hepatocellular carcinoma, melanoma, renal cell or head and neck cancer made up the dose-escalation patients.

Patients were ineligible given autoimmune disease history or systemic immunosuppression. The assay was immunoSEQ multiplex PCR, and TCRdb's table has in-frame clones only and misses some. The repertoire holds more than 45,000 clones, 70% to 90% seen once, with 0.75% in the top ten. This CDR3 has 16 residues. The V gene end was trimmed by 0 bases and the J gene end by 1 base; junction bases not matched to a gene: 5. CDR1 SGHRS and CDR2 YFSETQ come from the germline V gene. The material was CD4+ or CD8+ T cells sorted from blood, obtained in a trial of the OX40 agonist ivuxolimab. The origin of this receptor is an adult with an advanced solid tumor such as melanoma, head and neck, liver or kidney cancer. This chain joins TRBV5-1 and TRBJ2-3; TRBD2 aligns across 7 bases. The CDR3 reads CASSLAPSGGTDTQYF. As DNA, the CDR3 is TGCGCCAGCAGCTTGGCTCCCAGCGGGGGCACAGATACGCAGTATTTT.